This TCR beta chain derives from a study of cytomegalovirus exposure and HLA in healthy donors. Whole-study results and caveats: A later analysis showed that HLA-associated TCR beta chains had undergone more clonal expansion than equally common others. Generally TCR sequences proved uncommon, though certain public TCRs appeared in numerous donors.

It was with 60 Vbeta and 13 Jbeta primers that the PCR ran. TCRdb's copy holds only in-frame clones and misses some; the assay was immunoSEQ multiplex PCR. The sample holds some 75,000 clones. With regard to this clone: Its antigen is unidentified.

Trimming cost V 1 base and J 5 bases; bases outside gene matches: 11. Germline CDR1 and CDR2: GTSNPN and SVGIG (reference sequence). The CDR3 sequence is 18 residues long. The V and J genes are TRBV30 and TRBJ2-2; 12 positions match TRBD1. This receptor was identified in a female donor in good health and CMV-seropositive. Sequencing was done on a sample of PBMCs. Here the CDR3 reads CAWSAVGTGGARTGELFF. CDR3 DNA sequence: TGTGCCTGGAGTGCAGTCGGGACAGGGGGCGCGAGGACCGGGGAGCTGTTTTTT.